Each of the 25 T cell receptor beta chains below was sequenced from the same sample in a study of blood T cell repertoires in COVID-19. Only in-frame clones appear in the TCRdb table, and some are missing; sequencing was by immunoSEQ multiplex PCR. In the table there are about 180,000 clones, more than 75% of which are singletons. The sequenced sample consisted of PBMCs or T cells enriched from blood (not recorded which). The source is a woman aged 45 to 65 who had recovered from COVID-19.

The CDR3 DNA reads as TGTGCCTGGAGTGGTCATGTCGCGGGAGCCGGGGAGCTGTTTTTT. Protein product: CAWSGHVAGAGELFF. The J gene is TRBJ2-2, the V gene TRBV30; TRBD2 matches 7 bases. The junction had 8 bases not matched to a gene; V was cut back by 1 base and J by 6 bases. The CDR3 contains 15 residues. Germline CDR1 and CDR2: GTSNPN and SVGIG (reference sequence).

The CDR3: CASSKAGTSGSLYNEQFF. The CDR3 coding sequence is TGCGCCAGCAGTAAAGCCGGGACTAGCGGGAGTCTCTACAATGAGCAGTTCTTC. V gene TRBV10-2 combines with J gene TRBJ2-1; 14 nucleotides line up with TRBD2. The J segment lost 3 bases and the V segment lost 5 bases, leaving 9 bases of the junction unmatched. Germline CDR1 and CDR2: WSHSY and SAAADI. CDR3 length equals 18 residues.

The J gene is TRBJ2-7, the V gene TRBV27; 9 bases fit TRBD1. This CDR3 contains 14 residues. Germline trimming cut 2 bases from V and 5 bases from J; bases unmatched to any gene: 4. The germline gives CDR1 MNHEY, CDR2 SMNVEV (reference sequence). CDR3 DNA: TGTGCCAGCAGTTTACTACAGGGGGCGAACGAGCAGTACTTC. This translates into CASSLLQGANEQYF.

The chain is built from TRBV30 and TRBJ1-4; a possible D gene is TRBD1 (5 bases). V lost 3 bases, J lost 3 bases, and 11 bases lay in between. Germline values: CDR1 GTSNPN, CDR2 SVGIG (reference sequence). The CDR3 sequence is 14 residues long. CDR3 sequence: CAWSSPGANEKLFF. DNA of the CDR3: TGTGCCTGGAGCTCCCCGGGGGCTAATGAAAAACTGTTTTTT. The variable domain in full, completed from reference TRBV30 and TRBJ1-4, reads SQTIHQWPATLVQPVGSPLSLECTVEGTSNPNLYWYRQAAGRGLQLLFYSVGIGQISSEVPQNLSASRPQDRQFILSSKKLLLSDSGFYLCAWSSPGANEKLFFGSGTQLSVL.

The chain recombines TRBV12-1 with TRBJ1-2; the listed D gene, TRBD1, was not tested against the DNA. TRBV12-1 is recorded as a pseudogene. This CDR3 contains 14 residues. This CDR3 reads CASSSPCGYYGYTF. The CDR3, as DNA: TGTGCCAGCAGCTCCCCATGTGGCTACTATGGCTACACCTTC.

The chain employs TRBV29-1 and TRBJ2-5; perhaps TRBD2 as D (5 bases). V dropped 2 bases and J dropped 4 bases, with 11 bases sitting between them. The CDR3 consists of 13 residues. Germline-derived CDR1 and CDR2 are SQVTM and ANQGSEA. The CDR3 bases are TGCAGCGTTGAACGGGGAGTGGGAGAGACCCAGTACTTC. Amino acid sequence: CSVERGVGETQYF.

Comments on this clone: Other DNA sequences of this sample code for an identical CDR3. The V gene is TRBV18, the J gene TRBJ2-7; D might be TRBD1 (6 bases). Trimming cost V 3 bases and J 3 bases, with 12 bases left between them. Germline assignment: CDR1 KGHSH and CDR2 LQKENI. This CDR3 is 14 amino acids long. The CDR3 protein is CASSPGQANYEQYF. The CDR3 nucleotides are TGTGCCAGCTCACCGGGACAAGCTAACTACGAGCAGTACTTC.

The chain joins TRBV24-1 to TRBJ1-2, with 10 bases fitting TRBD1. The germline V gene has CDR1 KGHDR and CDR2 SFDVKD. The CDR3 has 14 amino acids. V lost 9 bases and J lost 7; bases outside the gene matches: 10. In DNA form, the CDR3 reads TGTGCCACCTCCTCCGGACAGGGGGGAGTTGGCTACACCTTC. The encoded protein is CATSSGQGGVGYTF.

The genes are TRBV30 and TRBJ1-3; unclear D gene. V gave up 1 base and J gave up 0 bases, with 10 bases separating them. This CDR3 is built from 15 residues. CDR1 and CDR2 from the germline V gene are GTSNPN and SVGIG (reference sequence). The CDR3 region has the DNA TGTGCCTGGAGTGCCGAACATCGCTCTGGAAACACCATATATTTT. Protein: CAWSAEHRSGNTIYF. Based on the CDR3 plus reference TRBV30 and TRBJ1-3, the full variable domain is SQTIHQWPATLVQPVGSPLSLECTVEGTSNPNLYWYRQAAGRGLQLLFYSVGIGQISSEVPQNLSASRPQDRQFILSSKKLLLSDSGFYLCAWSAEHRSGNTIYFGEGSWLTVV.

The rearrangement uses TRBV28 and TRBJ2-3; 14 bases line up with TRBD2. CDR1 and CDR2 from the germline V gene are MDHEN and SYDVKM. CDR3 length equals 18 residues. The V segment lost 4 bases and the J segment 1 base; nucleotides outside the gene matches: 7. CDR3: CASSSDRGLAGGTDTQYF. CDR3 DNA sequence: TGTGCCAGCAGTTCGGACAGGGGACTAGCGGGGGGCACAGATACGCAGTATTTT.

The CDR3 is CASSQGLLNEQFF. The CDR3 bases are TGTGCCAGCAGCCAGGGACTTCTGAATGAGCAGTTCTTC. The gene calls are TRBV3-1 (or the pseudogene TRBV3-2) and TRBJ2-1; TRBD2 is a possible D gene (6 bases). V was cut by 3 bases and J by 7 bases, with 10 bases left in between. Germline assignment: CDR1 LGHDT and CDR2 YNNKEL (reference sequence). CDR3 length equals 13 residues.

This chain links TRBV5-1 with TRBJ1-1, with 7 bases that match TRBD1. V shed 0 bases and J 1 base; nucleotides not matched to a gene: 6. The CDR3 is 16 amino acids. From germline, CDR1 is SGHRS and CDR2 YFSETQ. CDR3 DNA: TGCGCCAGCAGCTTGGACCCGGACAGGAAGAACACTGAAGCTTTCTTT. Translating it yields CASSLDPDRKNTEAFF. The full variable domain, in which reference TRBV5-1 and TRBJ1-1 provide the parts outside the CDR3, is KAGVTQTPRYLIKTRGQQVTLSCSPISGHRSVSWYQQTPGQGLQFLFEYFSETQRNKGNFPGRFSGRQFSNSRSEMNVSTLELGDSALYLCASSLDPDRKNTEAFFGQGTRLTVV.

The V call is TRBV7-2, the J call TRBJ2-5; the D is unclear. The CDR3 loop spans 12 amino acids. Germline CDR1 is SGHTA and CDR2 is FQGNSA. V was clipped by 0 bases and J by 4 bases, with 3 bases between them. The CDR3 protein is CASSLARETQYF. For the CDR3, the DNA is TGTGCCAGCAGCTTAGCCAGAGAGACCCAGTACTTC.

This clone appeared a few times. The rearrangement uses TRBV27 and TRBJ2-1; 8 bases match TRBD1. The trim removed 2 bases at V and 3 bases at J, leaving 6 bases unmatched. CDR1 is MNHEY, CDR2 SMNVEV, per germline (reference sequence). The CDR3 sequence is 16 residues long. CDR3 sequence: CASSLGSDRVYNEQFF. The CDR3 DNA sequence: TGTGCCAGCAGTTTAGGGTCGGACAGGGTCTACAATGAGCAGTTCTTC.

Only one count was recorded for this clone. The chain links TRBV19 to TRBJ2-1; tentatively, D is TRBD2 (5 bases). Trimming left V 1 base short and J 10 bases short, with 5 bases between. The CDR3 has 11 amino acids. Germline-derived CDR1 and CDR2 are LNHDA and SQIVND (reference sequence). The CDR3 nucleotides are TGTGCCAGTAGTATAGGAGGGGAGCAGTTCTTC. It encodes CASSIGGEQFF.

CDR3 sequence (DNA): TGTGCCAGCAGTCCCCCGGACAGGGTGGGTGAAAAACTGTTTTTT. It specifies CASSPPDRVGEKLFF. The chain couples TRBV28 to TRBJ1-4; 8 nucleotides align to TRBD1. The V and J ends lost 5 bases and 7 bases, in that order; junction bases with no gene match: 9. There are 15 residues in the CDR3. Germline lookup yields CDR1 MDHEN and CDR2 SYDVKM.

The rearrangement uses TRBV9 and TRBJ2-1; D unresolved. The V gene lost 4 bases and the J gene lost 5 bases, with 7 bases spanning the gap. The germline CDR1 and CDR2 sequences are SGDLS and YYNGEE. The CDR3 is 12 residues long. The CDR3 nucleotides are TGTGCCAGCAGCCCCTTCGACAATGAGCAGTTCTTC. It encodes CASSPFDNEQFF.

The chain's CDR3 is CASSQARESHTEAFF. In DNA, the CDR3 is TGTGCCAGCAGCCAAGCACGGGAGTCTCACACTGAAGCTTTCTTT. The chain couples TRBV3-1 (or the pseudogene TRBV3-2) to TRBJ1-1; D not resolved. The CDR3 contains 15 residues. V lost 1 base and J lost 3, with 12 bases in between. Germline V CDR1 and CDR2: LGHDT, YNNKEL (reference sequence).

The chain is built from TRBV9 and TRBJ1-1; 8 bases are shared with TRBD1. Germline V lookup: CDR1 SGDLS, CDR2 YYNGEE. The CDR3 length is 14 residues. The trim removed 4 bases at V and 5 bases at J, leaving 7 bases unmatched. The CDR3 coding sequence is TGTGCCAGCAGCTCAGGACAGGGAGGAACTGAAGCTTTCTTT. Amino acid sequence: CASSSGQGGTEAFF.

The chain is built from TRBV11-1 and TRBJ1-1; weak D call: TRBD1 (6 bases). V was shortened by 2 bases and J by 2 bases, with 9 bases between the two germline ends. The CDR3 covers 14 residues. Germline-derived CDR1 and CDR2 are SGHAT and FQDESV (reference sequence). This chain's CDR3 is CASSLTGFNTEAFF. CDR3 DNA: TGTGCCAGCAGCTTAACAGGGTTTAACACTGAAGCTTTCTTT. The complete variable domain, with remaining parts taken from reference TRBV11-1 and TRBJ1-1, reads EAEVAQSPRYKITEKSQAVAFWCDPISGHATLYWYRQILGQGPELLVQFQDESVVDDSQLPKDRFSAERLKGVDSTLKIQPAELGDSAMYLCASSLTGFNTEAFFGQGTRLTVV.

The chain has TRBV18 and TRBJ1-1; 7 bases are a match to TRBD1. CDR1 and CDR2 (germline): KGHSH, LQKENI. CDR3 length: 16 residues. V was pared by 3 bases and J by 1 base, with 8 bases of the junction left unmatched. The CDR3 DNA sequence: TGTGCCAGCTCACCTCGGACAGGAGGGGCGAACACTGAAGCTTTCTTT. This gives the protein CASSPRTGGANTEAFF. The complete variable domain, with remaining parts taken from reference TRBV18 and TRBJ1-1, reads NAGVMQNPRHLVRRRGQEARLRCSPMKGHSHVYWYRQLPEEGLKFMVYLQKENIIDESGMPKERFSAEFPKEGPSILRIQQVVRGDSAAYFCASSPRTGGANTEAFFGQGTRLTVV.

V and J are TRBV6-2 or TRBV6-3 and TRBJ1-1; D gene uncertain. Trimming stripped 0 bases from V and 11 bases from J, with 10 bases between. The germline V gene encodes CDR1 MNHEY and CDR2 SVGEGT. There are 12 residues in the CDR3. The CDR3 region has the DNA TGTGCCAGCAGTTACTCGGGCGTACAGGCTTTCTTT. Translating gives CASSYSGVQAFF.

The gene calls are TRBV2 and TRBJ2-1; 7 bases fit TRBD1. The germline gives CDR1 SNHLY, CDR2 FYNNEI. V lost 4 bases, J lost 6 bases, and 6 bases stayed unmatched. The CDR3 loop spans 14 amino acids. The CDR3 DNA reads as TGTGCCAGCAGTGGGGGACAGATTATCAATGAGCAGTTCTTC. Translated, it gives CASSGGQIINEQFF.

This chain joins TRBV6-6 and TRBJ1-5; the D gene is possibly TRBD1 (6 bases). Germline-derived CDR1 and CDR2 are MNHNY and SVGAGI (reference sequence). Trimming stripped 5 bases from V and 0 bases from J, with 23 bases between. The CDR3 runs 19 residues. In DNA form, the CDR3 reads TGTGCCAGCAGTCCCCAACCGTCTGGACAGCCATATAGCAATCAGCCCCAGCATTTT. As protein: CASSPQPSGQPYSNQPQHF.

The chain carries TRBV7-2 and TRBJ1-1, with 8 bases that match TRBD1. The V gene's germline CDR1 is SGHTA and CDR2 FQGNSA. Unmatched junction bases numbered 3, after V lost 3 bases and J lost 6 bases. This CDR3 is built from 13 residues. The CDR3 sequence is CASSFGQGAEAFF. The CDR3 DNA is TGTGCCAGCAGCTTTGGACAGGGCGCTGAAGCTTTCTTT.